This TCR beta chain was identified in a study of long-term antiretroviral therapy in people with HIV. Study-wide results and caveats: Samples were collected from about 2003 to 2018 under possibly less effective ART regimens.

Trimming took 4 bases from V and 5 from J; bases not matched to a gene: 10. Germline CDR1 reads SNHLY; CDR2 reads FYNNEI. This CDR3 is 15 amino acids long. With regard to this clone: Its antigen is not known.

Researchers ran immunoSEQ v3.0 at survey level. Here immunoSEQ multiplex PCR was the method, and the copy in TCRdb shows in-frame clones only, minus some. Here the sample spans approximately 13,000 clones, around four fifths being singletons. This TCR was recovered from a woman between 40 and 50 years old with HIV. The sequenced sample was unsorted PBMCs, obtained 1.8 years before starting antiretroviral therapy. The V gene is TRBV2, the J gene TRBJ2-5; 7 positions agree with TRBD2. The CDR3 spells CASSGLAGSRETQYF. CDR3 nucleotide sequence: TGTGCCAGCAGTGGACTAGCCGGGAGTAGGGAGACCCAGTACTTC.